Detailed here is one TCR beta chain. As yet, its antigen is unknown. Unique molecular identifiers were present in the TCR beta cDNA libraries. TCRdb re-analysed the PCR reads in MiXCR, keeping a single row per CDR3 protein. The data show 180,000 or so distinct CDR3 sequences, with 29% seen just once and roughly 3.4% held by the top ten. These data belong to a study of post-analysis software for immune sequencing data. General study points: With TRBV5-6, TRBV5-1 and TRBV20-1 included, about five TRBV segments were more frequent in patients than in controls. Normalized Chao1 diversity was significantly reduced in patients versus controls.

The CDR3 contains 13 residues. Germline lookup yields CDR1 DFQATT and CDR2 SNEGSKA (reference sequence). J was trimmed by 0 bases and V by 4 bases; bases with no gene match: 1. This chain uses TRBV20-1 with TRBJ1-1, with 8 bases fitting TRBD1. The TCR was taken from a girl under 18 with multiple sclerosis. The sample comprised blood. The DNA for the CDR3 is TGCAGTGCTAACAGGGGGTTGAACACTGAAGCTTTCTTT. Its translation: CSANRGLNTEAFF.